These 24 T cell receptor beta chains were all obtained from the same sample, sequenced in a study of T cells in Graves' hyperthyroidism and ophthalmopathy. Researchers amplified the TCR beta CDR3 regions from RNA transcripts. The HTBI primer set was used in a first-round RT-PCR of the TCR CDR3. One entry per CDR3 protein results from TCRdb running MiXCR on the multiplex PCR reads. The sample contains 350,000 to 500,000 distinct CDR3 sequences, roughly an eighth of which appear only once. Sequencing was carried out using blood. The source is a woman under 30 with Graves' hyperthyroidism.

This clonotype was detected many times. V is TRBV28 and J is TRBJ2-1; TRBD1 might be the D (6 bases). The germline V gene encodes CDR1 MDHEN and CDR2 SYDVKM. V lost 7 bases, J lost 7 bases, and 8 bases lay in between. The CDR3 consists of 11 residues. This CDR3 is CASIRGNEQFF. Here the CDR3 DNA reads TGTGCCAGCATCAGGGGAAATGAGCAGTTCTTC.

Many counts were recorded for this clonotype. The chain uses TRBV2 and TRBJ2-1; TRBD2 agrees at 9 bases. CDR1 and CDR2 from the germline V gene are SNHLY and FYNNEI. J gave up 9 bases and V 2 bases, and 2 bases lay outside the gene matches. The CDR3 loop spans 13 amino acids. The CDR3, as DNA: TGTGCCAGCAGTGAACTGACTAGCGGTGAGCAGTTCTTC. Translating gives CASSELTSGEQFF.

This clonotype was picked up many times. This chain's CDR3 is CASSKGQEETQYF. As DNA, the CDR3 is TGTGCCAGCTCAAAGGGACAGGAAGAGACCCAGTACTTC. V usage is TRBV18 and J usage is TRBJ2-5; 8 positions match TRBD1. Per the germline V gene, CDR1 is KGHSH and CDR2 is LQKENI. J gave up 3 bases and V 5 bases, and 2 bases lay outside the gene matches. The CDR3 has 13 amino acids.

Notes on this clonotype: The germline gene is not matched at one end of the junction; a read error may be the cause. The rearrangement uses TRBV30 and TRBJ2-1; 7 bases agree with TRBD2. The CDR3 runs to 16 residues. Germline CDR1 reads GTSNPN; CDR2 reads SVGIG (reference sequence). Here the CDR3 reads CARMRMGGSSYSEQFF. CDR3 in DNA: TGTGCCCGGATGAGAATGGGGGGGAGCTCCTACAGTGAGCAGTTCTTC. Full variable domain (outside the CDR3, taken from reference TRBV30 and TRBJ2-1): SQTIHQWPATLVQPVGSPLSLECTVEGTSNPNLYWYRQAAGRGLQLLFYSVGIGQISSEVPQNLSASRPQDRQFILSSKKLLLSDSGFYLCARMRMGGSSYSEQFFGPGTRLTVL.

This clonotype occurred many times. V is TRBV28 and J is TRBJ1-2; D gene ambiguous. This CDR3 has 12 amino acids. The V gene lost 6 bases and the J gene lost 4 bases, with 9 bases spanning the gap. Germline lookup yields CDR1 MDHEN and CDR2 SYDVKM. CDR3 coding DNA: TGTGCCAGCAGACGGTCGGGCTATGGCTACACCTTC. Its translation is CASRRSGYGYTF.

This chain connects TRBV5-4 to TRBJ2-7; D possibly corresponds to TRBD1 (6 bases). CDR3 length: 15 amino acids. Trimming cost V 0 bases and J 0 bases, with 10 bases left between them. Germline values: CDR1 SGHNT, CDR2 YYREEE (reference sequence). The CDR3: CASSLVGTISYEQYF. The DNA of the CDR3 is TGTGCCAGCAGCTTGGTTGGGACAATCTCCTACGAGCAGTACTTC.

Ten or more counts support this clonotype. This chain links TRBV6-1 with TRBJ2-1, with D perhaps TRBD2 (6 bases). The V gene's germline CDR1 is MNHNS and CDR2 SASEGT. Trimming stripped 5 bases from V and 1 base from J, with 12 bases between. The CDR3 covers 15 residues. The CDR3 DNA is TGTGCCAGCAGTAGAGCGGGCCCGTCCTACAATGAGCAGTTCTTC. It specifies CASSRAGPSYNEQFF.

This clonotype appeared many times. The chain recombines TRBV27 with TRBJ1-1; tentative D call: TRBD1 (5 bases). This CDR3 is built from 12 residues. V lost 5 bases to trimming and J lost 10 bases, with 14 bases between them. The V gene's germline CDR1 is MNHEY and CDR2 SMNVEV (reference sequence). The CDR3 loop is CASSPQGLGAFF. CDR3 in DNA: TGTGCCAGCAGTCCCCAGGGCCTTGGAGCTTTCTTT.

The chain joins TRBV6-1 to TRBJ1-6, with D hard to call. The ends were cut back, 1 base at V and 8 bases at J, with 9 bases in the middle. CDR1 and CDR2 (germline): MNHNS, SASEGT. The CDR3 sequence is 14 residues long. The CDR3 sequence is CASSEVSVDSPLHF. The CDR3 nucleotides read TGTGCCAGCAGTGAAGTAAGCGTAGATTCACCCCTCCACTTT.

This clonotype was picked up a small number of times. The V and J genes are TRBV5-8 and TRBJ2-3; 9 bases align to TRBD2. Germline values: CDR1 SGHTS, CDR2 YDEGEE. With V trimmed by 2 bases and J by 0 bases, 13 bases remained unmatched. This CDR3 has 19 residues. The CDR3 bases are TGTGCCAGCAGCTTCGATCTAGCGGGAAGGGGGGTCAGCACAGATACGCAGTATTTT. Protein product: CASSFDLAGRGVSTDTQYF.

Concerning this clonotype itself: A read error may be the cause here, since a much bigger clone is one base away. This chain connects TRBV12-3 or TRBV12-4 to TRBJ2-7; D tentatively fits TRBD1 or TRBD2 (5 bases each). The CDR3 has 17 amino acids. The CDR3 protein is CVSSLVLGGRGSYEQYF. CDR3 coding DNA: TGTGTCAGCAGTTTAGTTCTTGGGGGTAGGGGCTCCTACGAGCAGTACTTC.

This clonotype was found many times. This sequence joins TRBV20-1 and TRBJ2-7, with TRBD2 matching 14 bases. The germline V gene encodes CDR1 DFQATT and CDR2 SNEGSKA (reference sequence). The CDR3 extends over 15 amino acids. The V segment lost 5 bases and the J segment 5 bases; nucleotides outside the gene matches: 8. CDR3 coding DNA: TGCAGTGCTCCTCGACTAGCGGGAGGGCTGAACGAGCAGTACTTC. Translated: CSAPRLAGGLNEQYF.

This clonotype has a handful of counts. V usage is TRBV7-6 and J usage is TRBJ1-5; tentative D call: TRBD1 (5 bases). Germline loops: CDR1 SGHVS, CDR2 FNYEAQ. The ends were cut back, 5 bases at V and 2 bases at J, with 13 bases in the middle. This CDR3 region has 15 residues. The CDR3 DNA reads TGTGCCAGCAGCCGTGGGGGGATTGGCAATCAGCCCCAGCATTTT. It is translated as CASSRGGIGNQPQHF.

J is TRBJ2-7 and V is TRBV28; 10 nucleotides match TRBD2. CDR1 is MDHEN and CDR2 is SYDVKM in the germline V gene. Trimming took 7 bases from V and 0 from J; bases not matched to a gene: 3. The CDR3 totals 14 residues. For the CDR3, the DNA is TGTGCCAGCAAAACTAGCGGGGACTCCTACGAGCAGTACTTC. The encoded protein is CASKTSGDSYEQYF.

This clonotype was counted ten times or more. The genes are TRBV28 and TRBJ1-3; D remains ambiguous. The length of the CDR3 is 15 residues. V lost 6 bases and J lost 3, with 15 bases in between. Germline V CDR1 and CDR2: MDHEN, SYDVKM. In nucleotides, the CDR3 is TGTGCCAGCAGAACCCCAATGGGCTTTGGAAACACCATATATTTT. Encoded protein: CASRTPMGFGNTIYF.

This clonotype has ten or more counts. The chain uses TRBV15 and TRBJ1-5; weak D call: TRBD1 (5 bases). This CDR3 region has 14 residues. V was shortened by 0 bases and J by 7 bases, with 10 bases between the two germline ends. The germline V gene encodes CDR1 LNHNV and CDR2 YYDKDF (reference sequence). The CDR3 sequence is CATSRDRGYQPQHF. CDR3 nucleotide sequence: TGTGCCACCAGCAGAGATAGGGGCTACCAGCCCCAGCATTTT.

This clonotype was detected ten times or more. The chain combines TRBV7-3 with TRBJ1-1; 7 bases align to TRBD1. Trimming cost V 6 bases and J 3 bases; bases outside gene matches: 4. Germline V lookup: CDR1 SGHTA, CDR2 FQGTGA. This CDR3 is built from 13 residues. CDR3 sequence (DNA): TGTGCCAGCAGGGGGGACAGAGACACTGAAGCTTTCTTT. Protein: CASRGDRDTEAFF. Complete variable domain (other parts from reference TRBV7-3 and TRBJ1-1): GAGVSQTPSNKVTEKGKYVELRCDPISGHTALYWYRQSLGQGPEFLIYFQGTGAADDSGLPNDRFFAVRPEGSVSTLKIQRTERGDSAVYLCASRGDRDTEAFFGQGTRLTVV.

This clonotype showed up many times. This chain connects TRBV7-8 to TRBJ2-3, with 13 bases matching TRBD2. This CDR3 contains 19 residues. Germline V lookup: CDR1 SGHVS, CDR2 FQNEAQ. Trimming removed 5 bases from V and 1 base from J; junction bases left unmatched: 12. CDR3 coding DNA: TGTGCCAGCAGCAACACTAGACTAGCGGGAGGATGGGGCACAGATACGCAGTATTTT. This translates into CASSNTRLAGGWGTDTQYF.

The chain recombines TRBV7-8 with TRBJ2-1; D might be TRBD2 (6 bases). Germline V gives CDR1 SGHVS, CDR2 FQNEAQ. Deletions cut 3 bases from V and 7 bases from J, with 16 bases between. The CDR3 has 15 amino acids. CDR3 loop: CASSFRDSPGNEQFF. For the CDR3, the DNA is TGTGCCAGCAGCTTCCGGGACTCCCCCGGAAATGAGCAGTTCTTC.

The chain combines TRBV5-5 with TRBJ1-4; possibly TRBD1 for D (5 bases). Trimming left V 4 bases short and J 4 bases short, with 20 bases between. This CDR3 has 17 amino acids. Germline V lookup: CDR1 SGHKS, CDR2 YYEKEE (reference sequence). CDR3 region: CASSPRRLEGRNEKLFF. As DNA, the CDR3 is TGTGCCAGCAGCCCGCGACGGTTGGAGGGGCGTAATGAAAAACTGTTTTTT.

This clonotype showed up many times. The chain carries TRBV7-3 and TRBJ1-1, with D possibly matching TRBD1 (5 bases). Germline values: CDR1 SGHTA, CDR2 FQGTGA. The CDR3 is 14 residues long. The germline V and J ends were trimmed by 2 bases and 3 bases, with 10 bases remaining between them. CDR3 sequence: CASSLAGLDTEAFF. In nucleotides, the CDR3 is TGTGCCAGCAGCTTAGCAGGGTTGGACACTGAAGCTTTCTTT.

This chain joins TRBV7-9 and TRBJ2-3, with D perhaps TRBD2 (5 bases). CDR1 and CDR2 (germline): SEHNR, FQNEAQ (reference sequence). V dropped 2 bases and J dropped 4 bases, with 10 bases sitting between them. This CDR3 contains 14 residues. The CDR3 bases are TGTGCCAGCAGCTTATCGCTAGCAGCAGATACGCAGTATTTT. It specifies CASSLSLAADTQYF.

The sample holds many counts of this clonotype. Here the CDR3 DNA reads TGCAGTGCTCGGTTTACTGGGGCCTACGAGCAGTACTTC. Translated, it gives CSARFTGAYEQYF. V gene TRBV20-1 combines with J gene TRBJ2-7; D is ambiguous. The germline gives CDR1 DFQATT, CDR2 SNEGSKA (reference sequence). Trimming took 5 bases from V and 2 from J, leaving 13 bases between them. The CDR3 runs to 13 residues.

This clonotype was counted ten times or more. The J gene is TRBJ1-2, the V gene TRBV9; the D is unclear. V lost 4 bases and J 2 bases, leaving 12 bases between the germline ends. The CDR3 spans 14 residues. Germline V gene sequence: CDR1 SGDLS, CDR2 YYNGEE. The CDR3 bases are TGTGCCAGCAGCCCCGCCAGCTTCAACTATGGCTACACCTTC. It encodes CASSPASFNYGYTF.